The rows below give T cell receptor beta chains drawn from one sample of a study of response to subunit inactivated influenza vaccine. Each CDR3 protein is one row after TCRdb ran MiXCR on the RT-PCR reads. The sample lists about 780,000 distinct CDR3 sequences, under 20% occurring once. Source: PBMCs from blood, taken roughly 5 days after vaccination. Receptors originate from a man over 45 who received an inactivated influenza vaccine. The CDR3 runs from the conserved cysteine through the conserved F or W. D genes are given only for firm matches. Size is omitted from some rows. Given values are once, few, many or a class for expanded clones.

clone size | J gene | D gene | V gene | CDR3 DNA | CDR3 protein
few | TRBJ2-3 | TRBD1 | TRBV20-1 | TGCAGTGCTAAACGACAGGGGGCAGATACGCAGTATTTT | CSAKRQGADTQYF
- | TRBJ2-3 | TRBD1 | TRBV29-1 | TGCAGCGTTGAAGATTTCGAAGAGTCGGACAGGGACACAGATACGCAGTATTTT | CSVEDFEESDRDTDTQYF
few | TRBJ2-1 | - | TRBV12-3/TRBV12-4 | TGTGCCAGCAGGGTCGGGACAACTTACAATGAGCAGTTCTTC | CASRVGTTYNEQFF
- | TRBJ2-7 | - | TRBV18 | TGTGCCAGCTCACTATGGCGAGGGGCATACGAGCAGTACTTC | CASSLWRGAYEQYF
few | TRBJ2-2 | TRBD2 | TRBV7-2 | TGTGCCAGCAGCCCCGAGCGGGAAGTCTCGTGGATCGGGGAGCTGTTTTTT | CASSPEREVSWIGELFF
- | TRBJ2-7 | - | TRBV20-1 | TGCAGTGCTAGAGATCCCCTAGCGAATGAGATCTCCTACGAGCAGTACTTC | CSARDPLANEISYEQYF
- | TRBJ2-5 | - | TRBV20-1 | TGCAGTGCTAGTTATTACTCGACGGACACCCAGTACTTC | CSASYYSTDTQYF
- | TRBJ2-6 | TRBD1 | TRBV4-1 | TGCGCCAGCAGCCAAACGGACAGGGCACTCTCTGGGGCCAACGTCCTGACTTTC | CASSQTDRALSGANVLTF
- | TRBJ2-3 | - | TRBV20-1 | TGCAGTGCTAGAGATCAAGGGTTGACAGTAAGGGCAGATACGCAGTATTTT | CSARDQGLTVRADTQYF
few | TRBJ2-6 | - | TRBV7-2 | TGTGCCGGCCAAGGCGGCAGCTCTGGGGCCAACGTCCTGACTTTC | CAGQGGSSGANVLTF